Presented here are 10 T cell receptor beta chains from one specimen sequenced in a study of early T cells in non-severe SARS-CoV-2 infection. Each CDR3 protein gets one entry after TCRdb re-called the 5' RACE reads with MiXCR. The repertoire holds about 80,000 distinct CDR3 sequences, with 4.5% to 6% as singletons. The sequenced sample was whole blood, obtained at baseline. These receptors came from an adult who was a healthcare worker with PCR-confirmed SARS-CoV-2 infection or an uninfected control (not recorded which).

This clonotype was seen at least ten times. This chain joins TRBV7-9 and TRBJ2-7; possibly TRBD1 or TRBD2 for D (5 bases each). Trimming cost V 5 bases and J 4 bases, with 18 bases left between them. There are 15 residues in the CDR3. In germline, CDR1 is SEHNR, CDR2 FQNEAQ (reference sequence). The CDR3 region has the DNA TGTGCCAGCAGCCTCGGACCGGGACCGGGATACGAGCAGTACTTC. Its translation: CASSLGPGPGYEQYF.

The V gene is TRBV7-9, the J gene TRBJ2-7; TRBD1 might be the D (7 bases). Germline loops: CDR1 SEHNR, CDR2 FQNEAQ (reference sequence). The CDR3 runs to 15 residues. Trimming took off 0 bases at V and 5 bases at J, with 14 bases between the two ends. The CDR3: CASSLAQQGEDEQYF. The CDR3 DNA reads as TGTGCCAGCAGCTTAGCGCAGCAGGGGGAGGACGAGCAGTACTTC.

Many counts were recorded for this clonotype. V and J are TRBV30 and TRBJ2-5; D is unclear. V was shortened by 2 bases and J by 5 bases, with 3 bases between the two germline ends. There are 10 residues in the CDR3. Germline V gene sequence: CDR1 GTSNPN, CDR2 SVGIG (reference sequence). Here the CDR3 reads CAWSKETQYF. The CDR3 DNA is TGTGCCTGGAGTAAGGAGACCCAGTACTTC. Supplemented by reference TRBV30 and TRBJ2-5, the full variable domain reads SQTIHQWPATLVQPVGSPLSLECTVEGTSNPNLYWYRQAAGRGLQLLFYSVGIGQISSEVPQNLSASRPQDRQFILSSKKLLLSDSGFYLCAWSKETQYFGPGTRLLVL.

In the case of this clonotype: One junction end disagrees with the germline gene, perhaps due to a read error. This chain links TRBV6-2 or TRBV6-3 with TRBJ2-1; a possible D gene is TRBD2 (5 bases). CDR3 length: 11 amino acids. Per the germline V gene, CDR1 is MNHEY and CDR2 is SVGEGT. CDR3 sequence reads: CASSYPGDRLF. DNA for the CDR3: TGTGCCAGCAGTTACCCCGGGGATCGGCTCTTC.

The genes are TRBV7-2 and TRBJ2-1; the match to TRBD2 covers 8 bases. Germline CDR1 and CDR2: SGHTA and FQGNSA. The CDR3 is made up of 17 amino acids. After removal of 3 bases from V and 5 bases from J, the junction contained 12 bases not matched to a gene. CDR3 DNA: TGTGCCAGCAGCTTGGTTGCCGGACTAGCCTTGAACAATGAGCAGTTCTTC. Translating it yields CASSLVAGLALNNEQFF.

This clonotype was found many times. The chain employs TRBV12-3 or TRBV12-4 and TRBJ2-7; TRBD1 agrees at 9 bases. V shed 6 bases, J shed 3 bases, and the junction held 3 bases outside the gene matches. CDR3 length: 13 amino acids. The CDR3 region has the DNA TGTGCCAGCAGCTGGGACAGGGACTACGAGCAGTACTTC. This codes for CASSWDRDYEQYF.

This clonotype was seen more than once but under ten times. The chain links TRBV7-9 to TRBJ1-2; 9 bases agree with TRBD1. With V trimmed by 1 base and J by 9 bases, 3 bases remained unmatched. The length of the CDR3 is 13 residues. Germline V lookup: CDR1 SEHNR, CDR2 FQNEAQ (reference sequence). CDR3 loop: CASSLEGQGSYTF. CDR3 nucleotides: TGTGCCAGCAGCTTAGAGGGACAGGGAAGCTACACCTTC.

At least ten counts were recorded for this clonotype. This chain uses TRBV5-1 with TRBJ1-1; D is perhaps TRBD1 (6 bases). V was clipped by 4 bases and J by 1 base, with 17 bases between them. CDR1 is SGHRS and CDR2 is YFSETQ in the germline V gene. The CDR3 is made up of 16 amino acids. The CDR3 here is CASSPGHRTSNTEAFF. In DNA, the CDR3 is TGCGCCAGCAGCCCGGGACACCGAACCTCGAACACTGAAGCTTTCTTT.

This clonotype turned up a few times. V and J are TRBV10-2 and TRBJ1-6; tentatively, D is TRBD1 (5 bases). Trimming pared 2 bases from V and 7 bases from J, leaving 9 bases between. Per germline, CDR1 WSHSY and CDR2 SAAADI. The CDR3 is 14 residues long. The CDR3 nucleotides are TGCGCCAGCAGTGAGGCCCACAGGAATTCACCCCTCCACTTT. Translation gives CASSEAHRNSPLHF.

Ten or more counts support this clonotype. The V call is TRBV14, the J call TRBJ2-1; tentatively, D is TRBD2 (7 bases). The CDR3 sequence is 15 residues long. Germline-derived CDR1 and CDR2 are SGHDN and FVKESK. V lost 7 bases, J lost 2 bases, and 15 bases lay in between. The CDR3 sequence: CASTGGGSPYNEQFF. The CDR3 DNA reads TGTGCCAGCACCGGGGGCGGGAGCCCCTACAATGAGCAGTTCTTC.